A selection of T cell receptor beta chains follows, all from one sample in a study of cytomegalovirus exposure and HLA in healthy donors. The protocol was immunoSEQ multiplex PCR, while the TCRdb copy is restricted to in-frame clones and leaves out a portion. The sample lists approximately 110,000 clones; 73% were seen once. What was sequenced was PBMCs. The origin of the receptors is a man in his 60s in good health and CMV-seropositive. The conserved cysteine and the conserved F or W are not part of the CDR3 here. Each record gives: J gene, V gene, CDR3 protein.

>TRBJ2-3|TRBV9
ASSAPGGGDHTQY
>TRBJ1-6|TRBV28
ASSYYLTGQL
>TRBJ2-1|TRBV9
ASSLRGSSYNEQF
>TRBJ1-1|TRBV27
ASSYGGEAF
>TRBJ1-2|TRBV11-3
ASSLERGYYGYT
>TRBJ2-5|TRBV7-2
ASSQLAGAKTQY
>TRBJ1-5|TRBV6-1
ASSEGPGHQPQH
>TRBJ2-5|TRBV5-6
ASSTRGTQY
>TRBJ1-5|TRBV5-6
ASSRGQINQPQH
>TRBJ1-1|TRBV6-6
ASSYGQGGNTEAF
>TRBJ1-1|TRBV6-6
ASSFRGSTEAF
>TRBJ1-2|TRBV20-1
SASLTGPDP
>TRBJ1-1|TRBV9
ASSVTGSSTEAF
>TRBJ1-1|TRBV4-1
ASSQVEGRKAF
>TRBJ1-4|TRBV28
ASRPQGSKEKLF
>TRBJ1-3|TRBV11-2
ASSQAGGPAIY
>TRBJ1-1|TRBV2
ASSGTAMNTEAF
>TRBJ1-3|TRBV27
ASSRGGTGNTIY
>TRBJ2-5|TRBV19
ASSHLSGGDQETQY
>TRBJ1-2|TRBV29-1
SVGTGSYGYT
>TRBJ2-1|TRBV29-1
SLGAGGAYNEQF
>TRBJ2-2|TRBV10-1
ASSRTSPGELF
>TRBJ2-7|TRBV6-5
ASSYNRGTYEQY
>TRBJ2-1|TRBV7-9
SSSFGTGGDRQF
>TRBJ1-1|TRBV30
AWSVAGPSGTEAF
>TRBJ1-2|TRBV30
ACPGSYGYT
>TRBJ2-5|TRBV11-3
ASSLTPDRTQY
>TRBJ1-5|TRBV7-8
ASSLEGRGRWGNQPQH
>TRBJ1-4|TRBV6-5
ASVERQGHGGKLF
>TRBJ1-2|TRBV10-3
AITTGQANGYT
>TRBJ2-1|TRBV28
ASSTASGGANEQF
>TRBJ2-5|TRBV2
ASSLQGNQETQY
>TRBJ2-7|TRBV5-1
ASSLVTGTYEQY
>TRBJ1-6|TRBV19
ASSIGLGYYSPLH
>TRBJ1-6|TRBV30
ASRQGAVDSPLH
>TRBJ2-5|TRBV9
ASSVETRGETQY
>TRBJ1-6|TRBV19
ASSQSGSPLH
>TRBJ2-1|TRBV29-1
SASGLADYNEQF
>TRBJ2-3|TRBV7-3
ASSPGLAGGLDTQY
>TRBJ2-1|TRBV6-1
ASSVDRGPYNEQF
>TRBJ2-7|TRBV11-2
ASSLWGQGYEQY
>TRBJ1-2|TRBV4-1
ASSQQGQGNYGYT
>TRBJ1-5|TRBV5-1
ASSEPGQPQH
>TRBJ1-1|TRBV28
ASAQGEAEAF
>TRBJ2-3|TRBV27
ASTMGTGIGGISHTQY
>TRBJ2-3|TRBV5-1
ASSPGTSASGTDTQY
>TRBJ1-5|TRBV11-2
ASSLDPTGQPQH
>TRBJ1-2|TRBV2
ASTEYRPWDSGLHYGYT
>TRBJ2-7|TRBV7-9
ASSLARGRNEQY
>TRBJ1-2|TRBV7-9
ASSPQGGVGYT
>TRBJ2-7|TRBV6-6
ASSYGRDYEQY
>TRBJ1-1|TRBV23-1
ASIVDTEAF